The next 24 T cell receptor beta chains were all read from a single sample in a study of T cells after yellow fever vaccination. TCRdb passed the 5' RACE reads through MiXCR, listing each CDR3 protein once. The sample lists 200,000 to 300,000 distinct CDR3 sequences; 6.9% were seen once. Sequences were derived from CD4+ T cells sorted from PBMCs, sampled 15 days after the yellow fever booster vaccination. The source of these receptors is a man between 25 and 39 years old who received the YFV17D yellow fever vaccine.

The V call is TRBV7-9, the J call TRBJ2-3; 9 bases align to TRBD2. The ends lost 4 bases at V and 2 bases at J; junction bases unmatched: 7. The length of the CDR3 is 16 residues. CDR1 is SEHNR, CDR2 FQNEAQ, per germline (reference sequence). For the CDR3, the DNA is TGTGCCAGCAGCTCCGCCCTAGCGGGGCACACAGATACGCAGTATTTT. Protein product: CASSSALAGHTDTQYF.

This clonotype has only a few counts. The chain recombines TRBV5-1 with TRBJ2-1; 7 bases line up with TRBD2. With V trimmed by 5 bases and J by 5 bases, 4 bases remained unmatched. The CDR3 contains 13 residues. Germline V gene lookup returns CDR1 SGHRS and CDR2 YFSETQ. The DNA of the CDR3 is TGCGCCAGCAGGTCTAGCGGCGACAATGAGCAGTTCTTC. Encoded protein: CASRSSGDNEQFF.

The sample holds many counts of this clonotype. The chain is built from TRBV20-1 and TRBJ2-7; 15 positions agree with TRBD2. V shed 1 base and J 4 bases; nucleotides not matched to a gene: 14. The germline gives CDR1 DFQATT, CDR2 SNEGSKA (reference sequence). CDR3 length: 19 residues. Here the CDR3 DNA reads TGCAGTGCTAGAGTGGAGTCGGGACTAGCGGGAGGTATACGGTACGAGCAGTACTTC. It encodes CSARVESGLAGGIRYEQYF.

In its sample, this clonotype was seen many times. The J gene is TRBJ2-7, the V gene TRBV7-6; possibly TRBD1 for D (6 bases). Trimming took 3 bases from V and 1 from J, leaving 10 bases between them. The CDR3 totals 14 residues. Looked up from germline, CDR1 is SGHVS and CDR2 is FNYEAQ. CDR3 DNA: TGTGCCAGCAGCTTTTCAGGGGATTCCTACGAGCAGTACTTC. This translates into CASSFSGDSYEQYF.

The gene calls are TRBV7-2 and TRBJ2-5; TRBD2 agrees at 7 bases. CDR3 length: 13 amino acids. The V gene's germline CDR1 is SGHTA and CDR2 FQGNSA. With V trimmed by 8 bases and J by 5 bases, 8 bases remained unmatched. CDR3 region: CASGAGVGETQYF. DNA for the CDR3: TGTGCCAGCGGGGCGGGAGTGGGGGAGACCCAGTACTTC.

CDR3 region: CASSPRVYGTDTQYF. CDR3 coding DNA: TGTGCCAGCTCACCACGGGTCTACGGCACAGATACGCAGTATTTT. This chain connects TRBV18 to TRBJ2-3; D is ambiguous. The CDR3 contains 15 residues. V was cut by 1 base and J by 1 base, with 9 bases left in between. Germline assignment: CDR1 KGHSH and CDR2 LQKENI.

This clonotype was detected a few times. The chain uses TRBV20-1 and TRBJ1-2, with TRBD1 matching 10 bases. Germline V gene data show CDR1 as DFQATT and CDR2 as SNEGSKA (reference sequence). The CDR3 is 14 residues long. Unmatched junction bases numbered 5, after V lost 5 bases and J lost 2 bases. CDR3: CSAGSGQGNYGYTF. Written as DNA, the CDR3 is TGCAGTGCTGGATCGGGACAGGGGAACTATGGCTACACCTTC.

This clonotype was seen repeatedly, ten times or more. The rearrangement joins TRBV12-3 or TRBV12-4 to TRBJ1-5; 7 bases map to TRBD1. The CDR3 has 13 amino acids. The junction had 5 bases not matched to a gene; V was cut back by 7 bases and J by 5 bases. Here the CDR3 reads CASTGQADQPQHF. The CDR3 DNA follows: TGTGCCAGCACCGGACAGGCGGATCAGCCCCAGCATTTT.

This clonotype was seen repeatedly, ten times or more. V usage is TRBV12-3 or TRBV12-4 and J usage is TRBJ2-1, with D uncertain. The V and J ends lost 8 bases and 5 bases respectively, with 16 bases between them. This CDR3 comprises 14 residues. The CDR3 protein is CASLYSWANNEQFF. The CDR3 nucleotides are TGTGCCAGCTTATATTCGTGGGCGAACAATGAGCAGTTCTTC.

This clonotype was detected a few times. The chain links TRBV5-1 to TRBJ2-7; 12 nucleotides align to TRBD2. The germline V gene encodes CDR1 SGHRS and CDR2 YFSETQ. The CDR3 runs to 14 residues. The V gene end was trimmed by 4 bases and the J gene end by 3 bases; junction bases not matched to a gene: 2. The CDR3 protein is CASSGGLAGYEQYF. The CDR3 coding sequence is TGCGCCAGCAGCGGGGGACTAGCGGGCTACGAGCAGTACTTC.

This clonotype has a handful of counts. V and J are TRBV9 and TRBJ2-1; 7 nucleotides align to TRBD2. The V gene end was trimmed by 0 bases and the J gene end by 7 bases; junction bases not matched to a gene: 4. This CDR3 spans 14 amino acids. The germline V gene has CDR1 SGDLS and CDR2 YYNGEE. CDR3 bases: TGTGCCAGCAGCGTAGGCGGGAGAGGGAATGAGCAGTTCTTC. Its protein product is CASSVGGRGNEQFF.

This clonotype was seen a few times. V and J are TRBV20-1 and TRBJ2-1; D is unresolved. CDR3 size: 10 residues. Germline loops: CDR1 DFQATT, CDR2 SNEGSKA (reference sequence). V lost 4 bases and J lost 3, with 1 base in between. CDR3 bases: TGCAGTGCTATCTACAATGAGCAGTTCTTC. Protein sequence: CSAIYNEQFF.

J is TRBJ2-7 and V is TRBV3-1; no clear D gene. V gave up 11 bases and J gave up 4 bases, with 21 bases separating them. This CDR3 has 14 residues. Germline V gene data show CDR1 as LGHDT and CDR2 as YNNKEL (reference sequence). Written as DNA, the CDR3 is TGTGCCTCCTGCCAAGGAAATAGTCCATACGAGCAGTACTTC. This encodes CASCQGNSPYEQYF.

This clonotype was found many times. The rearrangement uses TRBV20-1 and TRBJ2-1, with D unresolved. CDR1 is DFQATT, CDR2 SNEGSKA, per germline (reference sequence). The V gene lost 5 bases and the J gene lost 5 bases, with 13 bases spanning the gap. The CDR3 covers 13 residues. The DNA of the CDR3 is TGCAGTGCTGATTTAGGTGTTAACAATGAGCAGTTCTTC. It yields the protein CSADLGVNNEQFF.

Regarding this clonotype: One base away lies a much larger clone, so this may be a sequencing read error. The CDR3 sequence is CSAAGQTSNQPHHF. As DNA, the CDR3 is TGCAGTGCGGCCGGACAGACTAGCAATCAGCCCCATCATTTT. V and J are TRBV20-1 and TRBJ1-5, with D possibly being TRBD1 (6 bases). This CDR3 spans 14 amino acids. The V gene's germline CDR1 is DFQATT and CDR2 SNEGSKA (reference sequence).

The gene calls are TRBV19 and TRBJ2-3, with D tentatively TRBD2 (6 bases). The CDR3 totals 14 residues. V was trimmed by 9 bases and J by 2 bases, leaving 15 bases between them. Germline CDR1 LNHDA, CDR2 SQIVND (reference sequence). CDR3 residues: CASSFGGNTDTQYF. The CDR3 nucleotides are TGTGCCAGCTCATTTGGGGGGAACACAGATACGCAGTATTTT.

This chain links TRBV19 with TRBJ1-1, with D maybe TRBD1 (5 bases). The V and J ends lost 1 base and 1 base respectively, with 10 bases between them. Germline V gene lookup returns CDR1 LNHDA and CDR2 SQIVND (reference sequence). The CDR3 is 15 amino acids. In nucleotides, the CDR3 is TGTGCCAGTAGTATAGTTGCAGGGCCGAACACTGAAGCTTTCTTT. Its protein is CASSIVAGPNTEAFF. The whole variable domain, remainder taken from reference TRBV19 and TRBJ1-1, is DGGITQSPKYLFRKEGQNVTLSCEQNLNHDAMYWYRQDPGQGLRLIYYSQIVNDFQKGDIAEGYSVSREKKESFPLTVTSAQKNPTAFYLCASSIVAGPNTEAFFGQGTRLTVV.

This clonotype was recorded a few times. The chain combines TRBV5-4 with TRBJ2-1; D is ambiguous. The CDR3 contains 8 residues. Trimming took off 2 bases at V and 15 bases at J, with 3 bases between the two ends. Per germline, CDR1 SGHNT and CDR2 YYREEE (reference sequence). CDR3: CASSFMFF. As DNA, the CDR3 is TGTGCCAGCAGCTTTATGTTCTTC.

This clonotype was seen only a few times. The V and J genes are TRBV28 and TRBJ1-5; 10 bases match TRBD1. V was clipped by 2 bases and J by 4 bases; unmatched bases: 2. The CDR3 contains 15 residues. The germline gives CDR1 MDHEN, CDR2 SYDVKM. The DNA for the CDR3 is TGTGCCAGCAGTTTAGTGGGACAGGGGAATCAGCCCCAGCATTTT. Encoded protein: CASSLVGQGNQPQHF.

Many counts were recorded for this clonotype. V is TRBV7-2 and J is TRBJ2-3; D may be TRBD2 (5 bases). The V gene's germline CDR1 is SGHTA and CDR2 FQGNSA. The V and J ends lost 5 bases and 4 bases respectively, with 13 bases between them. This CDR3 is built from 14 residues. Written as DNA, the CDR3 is TGTGCCAGCAGCCTCGGGGTAGCTGCAGATACGCAGTATTTT. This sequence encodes CASSLGVAADTQYF.

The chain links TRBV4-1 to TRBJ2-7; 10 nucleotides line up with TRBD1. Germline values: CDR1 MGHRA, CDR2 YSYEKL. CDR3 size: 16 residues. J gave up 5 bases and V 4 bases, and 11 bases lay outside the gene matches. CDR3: CASSRRPGQGSHEQYF. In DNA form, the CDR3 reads TGCGCCAGCAGCCGAAGACCGGGACAGGGGTCCCACGAGCAGTACTTC.

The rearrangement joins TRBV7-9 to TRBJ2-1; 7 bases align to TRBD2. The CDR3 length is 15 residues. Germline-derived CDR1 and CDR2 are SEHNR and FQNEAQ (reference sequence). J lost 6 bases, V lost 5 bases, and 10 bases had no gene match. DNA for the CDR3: TGTGCCAGCAGCGCAAGGCGCGGGAGTGGCAATGAGCAGTTCTTC. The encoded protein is CASSARRGSGNEQFF.

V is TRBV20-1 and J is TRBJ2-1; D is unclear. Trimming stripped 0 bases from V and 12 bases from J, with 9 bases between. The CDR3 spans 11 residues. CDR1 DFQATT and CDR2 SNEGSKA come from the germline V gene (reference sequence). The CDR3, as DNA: TGCAGTGCTAGAGACCCGAATAGGCAGTTCTTC. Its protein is CSARDPNRQFF.

The CDR3 loop is CASSPGQGWETQYF. The CDR3 DNA is TGCGCCAGCAGCCCCGGACAGGGATGGGAGACCCAGTACTTC. The chain couples TRBV5-1 to TRBJ2-5; 8 bases map to TRBD1. Losses at the gene ends were 4 bases for V and 5 bases for J; bases not matched to a gene: 7. Looked up from germline, CDR1 is SGHRS and CDR2 is YFSETQ. This CDR3 is 14 amino acids long.